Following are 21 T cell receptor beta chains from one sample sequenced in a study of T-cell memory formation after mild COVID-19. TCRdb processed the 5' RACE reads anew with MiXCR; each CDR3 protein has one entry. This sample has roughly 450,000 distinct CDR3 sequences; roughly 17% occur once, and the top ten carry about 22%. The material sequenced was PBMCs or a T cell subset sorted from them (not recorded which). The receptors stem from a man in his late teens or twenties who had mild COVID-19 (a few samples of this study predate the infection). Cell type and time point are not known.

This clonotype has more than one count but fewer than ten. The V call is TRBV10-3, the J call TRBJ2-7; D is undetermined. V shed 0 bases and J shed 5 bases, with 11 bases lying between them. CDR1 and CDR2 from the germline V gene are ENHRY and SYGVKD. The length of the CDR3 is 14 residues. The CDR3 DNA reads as TGTGCCATCAGTGAGTCTGTTGTGGGGAACGAGCAGTACGTC. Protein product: CAISESVVGNEQYV.

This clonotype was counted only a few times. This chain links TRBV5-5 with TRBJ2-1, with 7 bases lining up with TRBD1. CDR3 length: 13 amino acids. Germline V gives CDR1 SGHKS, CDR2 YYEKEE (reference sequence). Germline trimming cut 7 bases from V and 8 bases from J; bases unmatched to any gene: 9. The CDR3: CASFRRGGDEQFF. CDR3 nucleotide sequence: TGTGCCAGCTTCAGGAGAGGGGGCGATGAGCAGTTCTTC.

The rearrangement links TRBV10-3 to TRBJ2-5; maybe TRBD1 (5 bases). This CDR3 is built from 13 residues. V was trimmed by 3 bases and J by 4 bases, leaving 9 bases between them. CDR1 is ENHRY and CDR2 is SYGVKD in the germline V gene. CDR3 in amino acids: CAISDGAGETQYF. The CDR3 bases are TGTGCCATCAGTGATGGGGCCGGAGAGACCCAGTACTTC.

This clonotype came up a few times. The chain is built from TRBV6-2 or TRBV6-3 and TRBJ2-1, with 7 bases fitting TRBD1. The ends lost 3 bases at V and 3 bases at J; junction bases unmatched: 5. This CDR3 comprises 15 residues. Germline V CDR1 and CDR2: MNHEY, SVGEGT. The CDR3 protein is CASSYSDRVYNEQFF. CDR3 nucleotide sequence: TGTGCCAGCAGTTATTCCGACAGGGTCTACAATGAGCAGTTCTTC.

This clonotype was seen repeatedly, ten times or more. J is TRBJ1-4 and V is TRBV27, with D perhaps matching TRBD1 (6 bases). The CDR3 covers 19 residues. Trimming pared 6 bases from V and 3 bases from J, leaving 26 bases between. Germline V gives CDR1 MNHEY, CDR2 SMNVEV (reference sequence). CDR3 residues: CASSSNPNRALLSNEKLFF. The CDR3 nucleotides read TGTGCCAGCAGCTCGAATCCAAACAGGGCCCTCCTTTCTAATGAAAAACTGTTTTTT.

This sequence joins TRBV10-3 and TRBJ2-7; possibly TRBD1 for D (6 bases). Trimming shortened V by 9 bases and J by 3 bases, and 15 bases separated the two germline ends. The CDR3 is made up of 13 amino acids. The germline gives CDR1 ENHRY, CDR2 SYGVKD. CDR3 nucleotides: TGTGCCATGAAGACGGGACAATTCTACGAGCAGTACTTC. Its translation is CAMKTGQFYEQYF.

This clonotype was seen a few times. The CDR3 reads CASSLQGHRRYYEQYF. In DNA, the CDR3 is TGTGCCAGCAGCTTACAGGGGCATCGCCGGTACTACGAGCAGTACTTC. This chain links TRBV7-7 with TRBJ2-7; a weak D match, TRBD1 (6 bases). CDR3 length: 16 amino acids. Germline V gene sequence: CDR1 SSHAT, CDR2 FNYEAQ (reference sequence). Trimming removed 2 bases at V and 3 bases at J, with 17 bases between.

This chain's CDR3 is CASSSQPTDYNEQFF. The CDR3 coding sequence is TGTGCCAGCAGCTCCCAACCGACGGATTACAATGAGCAGTTCTTC. The V gene is TRBV7-2, the J gene TRBJ2-1; no clear D. Germline values: CDR1 SGHTA, CDR2 FQGNSA. Between the trimmed V and J ends, which lost 4 bases and 4 bases, there was a span of 14 bases. The CDR3 is 15 amino acids.

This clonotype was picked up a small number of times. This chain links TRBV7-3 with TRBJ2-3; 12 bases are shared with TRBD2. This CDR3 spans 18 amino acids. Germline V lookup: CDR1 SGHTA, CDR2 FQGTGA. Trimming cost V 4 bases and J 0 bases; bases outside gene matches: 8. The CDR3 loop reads CASSSPSGGAPSTDTQYF. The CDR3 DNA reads TGTGCCAGCAGCTCTCCTAGCGGGGGGGCCCCTAGCACAGATACGCAGTATTTT.

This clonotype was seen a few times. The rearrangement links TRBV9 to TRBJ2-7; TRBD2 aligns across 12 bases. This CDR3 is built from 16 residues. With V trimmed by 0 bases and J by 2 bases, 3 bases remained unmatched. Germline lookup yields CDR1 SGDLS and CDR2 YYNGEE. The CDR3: CASSVGLAGVTYEQYF. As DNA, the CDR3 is TGTGCCAGCAGCGTAGGACTAGCGGGGGTAACCTACGAGCAGTACTTC.

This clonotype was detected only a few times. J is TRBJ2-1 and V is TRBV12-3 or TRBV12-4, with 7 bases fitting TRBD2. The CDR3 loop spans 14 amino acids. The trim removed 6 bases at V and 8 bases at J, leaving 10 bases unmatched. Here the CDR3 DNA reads TGTGCCAGCAGACTCCTTGGACTAGGCGATGAGCAGTTCTTC. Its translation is CASRLLGLGDEQFF.

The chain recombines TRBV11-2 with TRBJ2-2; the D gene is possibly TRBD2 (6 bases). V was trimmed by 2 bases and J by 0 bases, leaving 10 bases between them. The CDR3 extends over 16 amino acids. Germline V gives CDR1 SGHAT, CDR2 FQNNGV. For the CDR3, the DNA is TGTGCCAGCAGCTTACGCCGGGACTCGAACACCGGGGAGCTGTTTTTT. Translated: CASSLRRDSNTGELFF.

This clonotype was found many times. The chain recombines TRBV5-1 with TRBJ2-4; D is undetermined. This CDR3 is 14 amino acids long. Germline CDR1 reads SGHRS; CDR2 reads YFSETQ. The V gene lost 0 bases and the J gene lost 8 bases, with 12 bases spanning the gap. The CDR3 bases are TGCGCCAGCAGCTTGGTGGCAGGAGTGGACATTCAGTACTTC. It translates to CASSLVAGVDIQYF.

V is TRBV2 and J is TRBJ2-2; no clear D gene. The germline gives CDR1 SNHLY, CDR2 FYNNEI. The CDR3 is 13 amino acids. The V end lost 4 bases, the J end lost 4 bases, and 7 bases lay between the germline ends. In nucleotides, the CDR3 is TGTGCCAGCAGTGGGGTTAGCACCGGGGAGCTGTTTTTT. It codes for CASSGVSTGELFF.

CDR3 region: CASSRDTTGNTIYF. In nucleotides, the CDR3 is TGTGCCAGCAGCCGTGACACGACTGGAAACACCATATATTTT. The chain has TRBV9 and TRBJ1-3; no clear D. The V end lost 4 bases, the J end lost 2 bases, and 10 bases lay between the germline ends. This CDR3 region has 14 residues. Germline V lookup: CDR1 SGDLS, CDR2 YYNGEE.

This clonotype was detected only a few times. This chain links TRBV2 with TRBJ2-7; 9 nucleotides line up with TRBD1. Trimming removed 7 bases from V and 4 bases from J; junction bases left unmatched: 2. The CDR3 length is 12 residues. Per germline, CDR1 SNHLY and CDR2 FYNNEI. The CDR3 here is CASTDRGYEQYF. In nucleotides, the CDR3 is TGTGCCAGCACGGACAGGGGATACGAGCAGTACTTC.

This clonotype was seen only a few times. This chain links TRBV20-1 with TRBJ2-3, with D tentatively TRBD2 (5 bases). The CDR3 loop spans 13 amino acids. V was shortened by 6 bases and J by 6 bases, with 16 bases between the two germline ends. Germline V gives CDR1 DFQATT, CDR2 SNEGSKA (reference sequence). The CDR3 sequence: CSAVDSRRDTQYF. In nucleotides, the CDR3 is TGCAGTGCCGTGGACTCCCGCCGTGATACGCAGTATTTT.

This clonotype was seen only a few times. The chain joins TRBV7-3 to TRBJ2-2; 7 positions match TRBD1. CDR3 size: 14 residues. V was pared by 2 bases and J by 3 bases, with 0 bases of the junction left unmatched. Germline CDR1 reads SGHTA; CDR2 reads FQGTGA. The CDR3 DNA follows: TGTGCCAGCAGCTTACAGGGGGACACCGGGGAGCTGTTTTTT. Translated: CASSLQGDTGELFF.

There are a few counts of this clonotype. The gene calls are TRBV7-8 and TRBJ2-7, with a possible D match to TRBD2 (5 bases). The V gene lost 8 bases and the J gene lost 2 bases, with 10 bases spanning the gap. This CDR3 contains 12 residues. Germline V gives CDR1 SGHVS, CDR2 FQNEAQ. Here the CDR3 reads CASADWTYEQYF. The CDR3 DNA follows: TGTGCCAGCGCGGACTGGACCTACGAGCAGTACTTC.

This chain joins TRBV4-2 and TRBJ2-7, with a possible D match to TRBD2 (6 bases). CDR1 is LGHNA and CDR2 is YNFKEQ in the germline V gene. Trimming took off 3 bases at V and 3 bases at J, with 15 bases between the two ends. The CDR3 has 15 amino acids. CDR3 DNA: TGTGCCAGCAGCCAGGGACTGGACGGAGACTACGAGCAGTACTTC. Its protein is CASSQGLDGDYEQYF.

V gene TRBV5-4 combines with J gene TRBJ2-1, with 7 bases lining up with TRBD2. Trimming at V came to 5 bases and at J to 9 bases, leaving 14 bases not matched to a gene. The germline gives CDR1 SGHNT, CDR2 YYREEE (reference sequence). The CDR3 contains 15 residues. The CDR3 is CASRKGGGEAIEQFF. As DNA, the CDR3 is TGTGCCAGCAGGAAAGGCGGGGGAGAGGCTATTGAGCAGTTCTTC.